The T cell receptor beta chain described here comes from a study of OX40 agonist ivuxolimab in advanced cancers. As for the study in general: People who had prior anti-PD-1, anti-PD-L1 or anti-CTLA-4 therapy could take part, and approximately 43% had some. Two cutaneous melanoma patients and one hepatocellular carcinoma patient, three in all, had partial responses.

Assay used: immunoSEQ multiplex PCR; TCRdb lists only in-frame clones, some missing. The sample lists 70,000 to 95,000 clones; approximately 91% were seen once. On this clone itself: Its target is not known.

People who had autoimmune disease history or systemic immunosuppression were excluded. Whole-study findings and limits: Blood T cells, both CD4+ and CD8+, expanded clonally by week 6 at 0.1 to 3.0 mg/kg.

This CDR3 has 16 amino acids. The sample was CD4+ or CD8+ T cells sorted from blood, taken in a trial of the OX40 agonist ivuxolimab. The source is an adult with an advanced solid tumor such as melanoma, head and neck, liver or kidney cancer. The V call is TRBV21-1, the J call TRBJ2-1; TRBD2 is the table's D call and was not checked against the DNA. TRBV21-1 is noted as a pseudogene. CDR3 in DNA: TGTGCCAGCAGCAACCCGACTAGTTGGGGAGGGGATGAGCAGTTCTTC. Its translation is CASSNPTSWGGDEQFF.